This is a list of T cell receptor beta chains from one sample in a study of blood T cell repertoires in COVID-19. Clones were read by immunoSEQ multiplex PCR, and TCRdb kept only the in-frame ones, dropping some. This table holds more than 200,000 clones, roughly 84% found once. Source material: peripheral blood. The origin of the receptors is a woman in her thirties or forties who had recovered from COVID-19. CDR3s include the opening cysteine and the closing phenylalanine or tryptophan. Each record gives: V gene, clone size, J gene, D gene, CDR3 DNA, CDR3 protein. The D gene is left open where the match is weak. The size of a clone is reported for some rows only, either as once, few or many, or as a class for expanded clones.

TRBV5-5	NA	TRBJ1-2	NA	TGTGCCAGCAGCTTGGACAGTCCTAACTATGGCTACACCTTC	CASSLDSPNYGYTF
TRBV12-5	NA	TRBJ1-6	NA	TGTGCTAGTGGTTTGATCAGTGCTTATAATTCACCCCTCCACTTT	CASGLISAYNSPLHF
TRBV5-1	NA	TRBJ2-1	NA	TGCGCCAGCAGCTGGCATGGACAGGGAGGGGGCAATGAGCAGTTCTTC	CASSWHGQGGGNEQFF
TRBV15	once	TRBJ2-2	NA	TGTGCCACCAGCACTTTAGCGGCCGGGGGTGGGGAGCTGTTTTTT	CATSTLAAGGGELFF
TRBV29-1	NA	TRBJ2-1	TRBD2	TGCAGCGTCGGGACTAGCGGGGGATACAATGAGCAGTTCTTC	CSVGTSGGYNEQFF
TRBV5-1	NA	TRBJ2-4	TRBD2	TGCGCCAGCAGCCGTGGGCCTAGCGGGGGGGCCGCGGCCAAAAACATTCAGTACTTC	CASSRGPSGGAAAKNIQYF
TRBV7-8	NA	TRBJ1-5	NA	TGTGCCAGCAGCAATACAGGGCGTAATCAGCCCCAGCATTTT	CASSNTGRNQPQHF
TRBV5-8	NA	TRBJ2-6	NA	TGTGCCAGCAGCCCCGGCGGGTCTGGGGCCAACGTCCTGACTTTC	CASSPGGSGANVLTF
TRBV7-2	NA	TRBJ2-1	TRBD1	TGTGCCAGCAGCTTAAGCGGGACAGGGGTCTACAATGAGCAGTTCTTC	CASSLSGTGVYNEQFF
TRBV9	NA	TRBJ1-6	NA	TGTGCCAGCAGCGCCACATCGAACTCACCCCTCCACTTT	CASSATSNSPLHF
TRBV19	NA	TRBJ2-1	NA	TGTGCCAGTAGTATGGAGGGCGGGACCTACAATGAGCAGTTCTTC	CASSMEGGTYNEQFF
TRBV19	NA	TRBJ1-4	NA	TGTGCCAGTAGTATAGCCAGGTTCGGAGGGAATGAAAAACTGTTTTTT	CASSIARFGGNEKLFF
TRBV9	NA	TRBJ1-1	NA	TGTGCCAGCAGCGGCCAGGGTAACACTGAAGCTTTCTTT	CASSGQGNTEAFF
TRBV3-1/TRBV3-2	once	TRBJ2-1	TRBD1	TGTGCCAGCAGCCAAAGGACAGGGGGGAGTGGTGAGCAGTTCTTC	CASSQRTGGSGEQFF
TRBV5-1	NA	TRBJ1-3	NA	TGCGCCAGCAGAGAAGGGGGAAGAGGAAACACCATATATTTT	CASREGGRGNTIYF
TRBV30	NA	TRBJ2-5	TRBD2	TGTGCCTGGAGTGTTCGTGGGGGGGTCTGGCGAGAGACCCAGTACTTC	CAWSVRGGVWRETQYF
TRBV6-5	NA	TRBJ2-1	NA	TGTGCCAGCACGGGGAACTACAATGAGCAGTTCTTC	CASTGNYNEQFF
TRBV18	NA	TRBJ2-2	NA	TGTGCCAGCTCACCGGGGCGACAGGTTAACACCGGGGAGCTGTTTTTT	CASSPGRQVNTGELFF
TRBV24-1	NA	TRBJ1-5	TRBD1	TGTGCCACCAGTGACCCGAGGGACAGGGGGCGCGGGGGCAATCAGCCCCAGCATTTT	CATSDPRDRGRGGNQPQHF
TRBV7-6	NA	TRBJ1-1	NA	TGTGCCAGCAGCTTAGTTACGGGGTTGAACACTGAAGCTTTCTTT	CASSLVTGLNTEAFF
TRBV7-8	NA	TRBJ1-1	TRBD1	TGTGCCAGCAGATCCCAGGGGGCTGCGAACACTGAAGCTTTCTTT	CASRSQGAANTEAFF
TRBV19	NA	TRBJ1-2	TRBD1	TGTGCCAGTAGTAGGTTAAATCAGGGGGGCAGCCTAACGCGGGGCTACACCTTC	CASSRLNQGGSLTRGYTF
TRBV21-1	NA	TRBJ1-2	NA	TGTGCCAGCACTCCCGGGACAGGGGACACTAACTATGGCTACACCTTC	CASTPGTGDTNYGYTF
TRBV28	NA	TRBJ2-5	NA	TGTGCCAGCAGTTCCCGGTGGGAGACCCAGTACTTC	CASSSRWETQYF
TRBV6-6	NA	TRBJ1-2	TRBD1	TGTGCCAGCAGTTCCTCGACAGGGGGCAACTATGGCTACACCTTC	CASSSSTGGNYGYTF
TRBV5-1	NA	TRBJ2-2	NA	TGCGCCAGCAGTCTCGCGGGAAGCAGCACCGGGGAGCTGTTTTTT	CASSLAGSSTGELFF
TRBV12-5	NA	TRBJ1-5	TRBD1	TGTGCTAGTGGTTTGATAACACCCGGGACAGGGGTTTTAAGCAATCAGCCCCAGCATTTT	CASGLITPGTGVLSNQPQHF